The sequence of this T cell receptor beta chain was determined in a study of CD8 T cells in ankylosing spondylitis. A word on this clonotype: Its target is not known.

Each TCR beta library was made by quantitative 5'-RACE that incorporated molecular barcodes. Via MiXCR, TCRdb re-called the 5' RACE reads, giving one row per CDR3 protein. The sample holds 800,000 to 900,000 distinct CDR3 sequences; approximately 10% are singletons and the top ten take under 0.6%. The CDR3 extends over 17 amino acids. Germline trimming cut 7 bases from V and 5 bases from J; bases unmatched to any gene: 17. Germline V gene sequence: CDR1 MNHNS, CDR2 SASEGT. Notes on the study in general: Characteristic of ankylosing spondylitis blood, it appeared, was a TCR beta motif comprising several highly homologous variants. With a CD8+ phenotype, disease-linked clones were relatively rare in peripheral blood.

The origin of this receptor is a male donor with ankylosing spondylitis. Sequencing was carried out using blood, either unsorted or a sorted T cell fraction (not recorded which). This chain uses TRBV6-1 with TRBJ2-7; 10 bases are a match to TRBD2. The CDR3 protein is CASTSQGVASGSNEQYF. The CDR3 DNA reads TGTGCCAGCACCTCCCAGGGGGTGGCTAGCGGGAGTAACGAGCAGTACTTC.